This T cell receptor (beta chain) stems from a study of CD8+ T cells in alopecia areata. Study-wide points: Clonality was higher in lesional than normal scalp, especially in alopecia totalis/universalis.

Extracted RNA was reverse transcribed, and the resulting cDNA served as sequencing template. Clones were sequenced by immunoSEQ multiplex PCR, and TCRdb holds only the in-frame ones, with some missing. The sample has 150,000 to 200,000 clones; just over 65% are singletons. Collection of lesional scalp punch biopsies and peripheral blood was performed in alopecia areata patients. Regarding this clone: Antigen specificity is unknown.

This receptor was identified in a human donor with alopecia areata. This material consisted of CD8+ T cells sorted from blood, taken at week 0.

The chain's CDR3 is CASSQAQGNEQYF. CDR3 DNA sequence: TGCGCCAGCAGCCAAGCACAGGGAAACGAGCAGTACTTC. This chain connects TRBV5-1 to TRBJ2-7, with D perhaps TRBD1 (6 bases). The CDR3 length is 13 residues. CDR1 is SGHRS, CDR2 YFSETQ, per germline. V dropped 4 bases and J dropped 5 bases, with 13 bases sitting between them.